This section outlines one T cell receptor beta chain sequence together with its context. This record comes from a study of identical twins. It was template switching that added a universal primer site, and there were unique molecular identifiers on the cDNA. Each CDR3 protein is one row after TCRdb ran MiXCR on the 5' RACE reads. Of roughly 540,000 distinct CDR3 sequences in the sample, 20% to 25% are singletons; the top ten hold around 0.9%. The CDR3 is 14 residues long. With 5 bases removed from V and 2 bases from J, the gap between germline ends came to 13 bases. The germline CDR1 and CDR2 sequences are LNHDA and SQIVND (reference sequence). This sample was also put to use in a study of T cells expressing NK-cell markers. As that report states: Source material for TCR beta repertoires consisted of sorted CD3+CD56+NKG2C+, CD3+CD56+NKG2C- and CD3+CD56-NKG2C+ T cells. Several experiments added an anti-gamma-delta TCR antibody to sort only alpha-beta TCR T cells.

The sequenced material came from CD4+ T cells sorted from blood. This chain connects TRBV19 to TRBJ2-7; D may be TRBD1 or TRBD2 (5 bases each). The source of this sequence is a woman aged 18-35 years in good health. Here the CDR3 DNA reads TGTGCCAGTAGTGATCGGGGACCTGCCTACGAGCAGTACTTC. It codes for CASSDRGPAYEQYF.